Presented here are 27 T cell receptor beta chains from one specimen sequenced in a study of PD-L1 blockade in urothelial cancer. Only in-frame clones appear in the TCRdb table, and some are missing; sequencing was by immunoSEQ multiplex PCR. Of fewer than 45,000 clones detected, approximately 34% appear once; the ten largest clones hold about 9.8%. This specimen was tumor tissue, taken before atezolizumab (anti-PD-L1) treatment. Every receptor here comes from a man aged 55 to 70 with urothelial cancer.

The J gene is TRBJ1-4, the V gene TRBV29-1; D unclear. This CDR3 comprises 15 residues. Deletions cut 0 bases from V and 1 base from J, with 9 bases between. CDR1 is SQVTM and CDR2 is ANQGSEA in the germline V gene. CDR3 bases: TGCAGCGTTGAAGAAGAGTGGTTAACTAATGAAAAACTGTTTTTT. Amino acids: CSVEEEWLTNEKLFF.

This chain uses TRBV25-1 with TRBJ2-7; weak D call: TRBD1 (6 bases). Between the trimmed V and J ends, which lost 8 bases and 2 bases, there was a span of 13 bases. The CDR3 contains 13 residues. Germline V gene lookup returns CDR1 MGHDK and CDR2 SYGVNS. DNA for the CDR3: TGTGCCAGCCGCAAACAGGGAGCCTACGAGCAGTACTTC. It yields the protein CASRKQGAYEQYF.

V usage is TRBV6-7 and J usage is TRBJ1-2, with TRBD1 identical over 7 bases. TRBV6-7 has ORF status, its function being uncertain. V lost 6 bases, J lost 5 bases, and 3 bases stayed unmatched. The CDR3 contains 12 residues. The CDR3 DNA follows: TGTGCCAGCAGCTTACAGGGGTATGGCTACACCTTC. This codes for CASSLQGYGYTF.

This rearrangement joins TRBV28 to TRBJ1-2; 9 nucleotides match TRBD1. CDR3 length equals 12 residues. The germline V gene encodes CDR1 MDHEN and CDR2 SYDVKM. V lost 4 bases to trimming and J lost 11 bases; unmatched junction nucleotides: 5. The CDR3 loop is CASSSTDRGYTF. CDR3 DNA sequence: TGTGCCAGCAGTTCCACGGACAGGGGTTACACCTTC.

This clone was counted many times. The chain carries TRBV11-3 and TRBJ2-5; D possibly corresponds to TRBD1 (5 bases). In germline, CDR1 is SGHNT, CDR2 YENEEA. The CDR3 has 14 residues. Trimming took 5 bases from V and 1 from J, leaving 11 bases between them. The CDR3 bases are TGTGCCAGCAGCCCAGGGTATCTCCAAGAGACCCAGTACTTC. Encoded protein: CASSPGYLQETQYF.

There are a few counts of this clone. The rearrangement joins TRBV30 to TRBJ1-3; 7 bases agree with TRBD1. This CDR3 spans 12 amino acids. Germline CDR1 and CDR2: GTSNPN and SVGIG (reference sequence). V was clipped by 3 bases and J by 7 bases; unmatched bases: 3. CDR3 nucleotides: TGTGCCTGGAGCGACAGGGTGAACACCATATATTTT. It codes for CAWSDRVNTIYF.

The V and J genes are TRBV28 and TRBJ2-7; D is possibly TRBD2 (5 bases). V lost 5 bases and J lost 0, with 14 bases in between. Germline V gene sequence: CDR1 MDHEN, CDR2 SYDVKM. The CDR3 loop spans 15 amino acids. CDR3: CASSALGVASYEQYF. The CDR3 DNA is TGTGCCAGCAGTGCTCTCGGGGTGGCCTCCTACGAGCAGTACTTC.

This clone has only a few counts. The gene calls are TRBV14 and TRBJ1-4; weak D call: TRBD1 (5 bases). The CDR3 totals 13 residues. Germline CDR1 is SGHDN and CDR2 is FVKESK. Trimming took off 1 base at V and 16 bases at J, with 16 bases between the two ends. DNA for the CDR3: TGTGCCAGCAGCCAAGGAGCTAGTGTGGGACCGTTTTTT. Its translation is CASSQGASVGPFF.

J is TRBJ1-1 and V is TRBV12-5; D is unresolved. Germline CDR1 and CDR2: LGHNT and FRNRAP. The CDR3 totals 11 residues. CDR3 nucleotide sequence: TGTGCCCTTAGGGAGGGAGGTGAAGCTTTCTTT. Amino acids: CALREGGEAFF.

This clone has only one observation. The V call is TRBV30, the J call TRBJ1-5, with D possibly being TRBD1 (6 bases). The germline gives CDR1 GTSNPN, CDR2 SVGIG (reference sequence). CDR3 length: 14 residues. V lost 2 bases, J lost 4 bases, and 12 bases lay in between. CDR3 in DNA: TGTGCCTGGAGTTGGGCAGGGGTGAATCAGCCCCAGCATTTT. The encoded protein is CAWSWAGVNQPQHF. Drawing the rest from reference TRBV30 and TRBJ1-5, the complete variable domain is SQTIHQWPATLVQPVGSPLSLECTVEGTSNPNLYWYRQAAGRGLQLLFYSVGIGQISSEVPQNLSASRPQDRQFILSSKKLLLSDSGFYLCAWSWAGVNQPQHFGDGTRLSIL.

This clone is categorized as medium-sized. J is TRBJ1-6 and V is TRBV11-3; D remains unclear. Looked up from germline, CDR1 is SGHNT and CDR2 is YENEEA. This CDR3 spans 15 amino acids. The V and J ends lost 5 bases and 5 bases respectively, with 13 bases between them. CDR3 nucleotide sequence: TGTGCCAGCAGCAGCAAGGGTGGGGATAATTCACCCCTCCACTTT. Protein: CASSSKGGDNSPLHF.

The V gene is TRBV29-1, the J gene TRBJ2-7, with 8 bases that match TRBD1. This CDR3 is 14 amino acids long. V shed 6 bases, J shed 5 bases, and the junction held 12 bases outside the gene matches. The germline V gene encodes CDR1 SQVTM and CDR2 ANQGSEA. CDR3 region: CSVIDGAGGDEQYF. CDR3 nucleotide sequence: TGCAGCGTCATTGATGGGGCAGGGGGCGACGAGCAGTACTTC.

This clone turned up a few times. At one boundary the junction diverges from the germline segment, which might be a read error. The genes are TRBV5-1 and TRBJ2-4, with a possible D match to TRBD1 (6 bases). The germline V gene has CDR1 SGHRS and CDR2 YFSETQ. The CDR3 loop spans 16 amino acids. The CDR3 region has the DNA TGCGCCAGCAGCCTCTCGAACAGGGCAGCCCAAAACATTCAGTACTTC. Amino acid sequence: CASSLSNRAAQNIQYF. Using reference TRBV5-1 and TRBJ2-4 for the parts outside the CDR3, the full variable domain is KAGVTQTPRYLIKTRGQQVTLSCSPISGHRSVSWYQQTPGQGLQFLFEYFSETQRNKGNFPGRFSGRQFSNSRSEMNVSTLELGDSALYLCASSLSNRAAQNIQYFGAGTRLSVL.

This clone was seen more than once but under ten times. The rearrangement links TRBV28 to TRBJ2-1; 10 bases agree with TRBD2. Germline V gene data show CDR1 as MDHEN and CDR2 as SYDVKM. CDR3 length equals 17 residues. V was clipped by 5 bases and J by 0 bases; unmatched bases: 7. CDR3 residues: CASSPWTSGRSYNEQFF. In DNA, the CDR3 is TGTGCCAGCAGTCCTTGGACTAGCGGACGCTCCTACAATGAGCAGTTCTTC.

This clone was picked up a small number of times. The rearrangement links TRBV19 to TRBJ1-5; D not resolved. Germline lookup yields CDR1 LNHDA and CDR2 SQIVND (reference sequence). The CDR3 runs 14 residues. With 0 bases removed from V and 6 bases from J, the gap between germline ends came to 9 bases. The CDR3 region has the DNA TGTGCCAGTAGTATAGAGGTGCGCGGTCAGCCCCAGCATTTT. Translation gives CASSIEVRGQPQHF.

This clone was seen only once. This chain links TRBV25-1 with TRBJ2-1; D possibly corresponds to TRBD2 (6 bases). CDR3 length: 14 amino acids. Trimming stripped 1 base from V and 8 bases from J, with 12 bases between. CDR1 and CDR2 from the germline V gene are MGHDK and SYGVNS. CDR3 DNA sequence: TGTGCCAGCAGTGAATGGGGGACTGCAGATGAGCAGTTCTTC. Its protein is CASSEWGTADEQFF. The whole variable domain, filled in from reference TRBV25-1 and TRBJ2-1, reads EADIYQTPRYLVIGTGKKITLECSQTMGHDKMYWYQQDPGMELHLIHYSYGVNSTEKGDLSSESTVSRIRTEHFPLTLESARPSHTSQYLCASSEWGTADEQFFGPGTRLTVL.

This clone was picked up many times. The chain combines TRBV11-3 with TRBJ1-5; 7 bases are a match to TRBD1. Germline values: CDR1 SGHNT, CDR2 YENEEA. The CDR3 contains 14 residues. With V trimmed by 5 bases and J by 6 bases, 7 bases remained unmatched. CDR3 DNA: TGTGCCAGCAGCGGCGGGACAGCGGCTCAGCCCCAGCATTTT. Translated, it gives CASSGGTAAQPQHF.

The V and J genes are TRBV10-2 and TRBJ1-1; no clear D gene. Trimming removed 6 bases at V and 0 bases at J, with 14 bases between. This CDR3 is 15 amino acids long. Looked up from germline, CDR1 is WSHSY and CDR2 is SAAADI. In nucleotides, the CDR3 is TGCGCCAGCAGCACCCCCAGGCAGGTGAACACTGAAGCTTTCTTT. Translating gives CASSTPRQVNTEAFF.

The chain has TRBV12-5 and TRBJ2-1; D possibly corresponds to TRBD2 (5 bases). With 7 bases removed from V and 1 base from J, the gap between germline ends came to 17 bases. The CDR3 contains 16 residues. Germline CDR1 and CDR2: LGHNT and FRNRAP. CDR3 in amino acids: CASAFRGSTSYNEQFF. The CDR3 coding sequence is TGTGCTAGTGCCTTCCGTGGGAGTACGTCCTACAATGAGCAGTTCTTC.

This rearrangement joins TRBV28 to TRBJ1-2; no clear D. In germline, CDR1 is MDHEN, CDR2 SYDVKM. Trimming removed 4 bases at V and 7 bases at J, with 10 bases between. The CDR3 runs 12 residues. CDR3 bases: TGTGCCAGCAGTTCTACTAGGCGTGGCTACACCTTC. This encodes CASSSTRRGYTF.

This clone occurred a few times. This CDR3 reads CASSARQGSASGSYGYTF. CDR3 nucleotide sequence: TGCGCCAGCAGCGCTAGACAGGGGTCGGCCTCCGGAAGCTATGGCTACACCTTC. This chain connects TRBV5-1 to TRBJ1-2, with 8 bases matching TRBD1. J was trimmed by 4 bases and V by 4 bases; bases with no gene match: 18. Germline assignment: CDR1 SGHRS and CDR2 YFSETQ. The CDR3 has 18 residues. Full variable domain (missing parts from reference TRBV5-1 and TRBJ1-2): KAGVTQTPRYLIKTRGQQVTLSCSPISGHRSVSWYQQTPGQGLQFLFEYFSETQRNKGNFPGRFSGRQFSNSRSEMNVSTLELGDSALYLCASSARQGSASGSYGYTFGSGTRLTVV.

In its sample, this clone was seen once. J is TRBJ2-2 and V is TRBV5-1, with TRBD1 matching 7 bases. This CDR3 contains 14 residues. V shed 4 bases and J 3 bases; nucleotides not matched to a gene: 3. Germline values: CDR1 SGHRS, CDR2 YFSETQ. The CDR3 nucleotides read TGCGCCAGCAGCACGGACAGGTACACCGGGGAGCTGTTTTTT. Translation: CASSTDRYTGELFF.

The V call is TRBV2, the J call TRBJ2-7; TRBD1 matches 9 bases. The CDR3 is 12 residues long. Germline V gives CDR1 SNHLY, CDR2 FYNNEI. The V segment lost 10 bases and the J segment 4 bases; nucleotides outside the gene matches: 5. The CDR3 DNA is TGTGCCATTAAGGACAGGGGTTACGAGCAGTACTTC. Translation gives CAIKDRGYEQYF.

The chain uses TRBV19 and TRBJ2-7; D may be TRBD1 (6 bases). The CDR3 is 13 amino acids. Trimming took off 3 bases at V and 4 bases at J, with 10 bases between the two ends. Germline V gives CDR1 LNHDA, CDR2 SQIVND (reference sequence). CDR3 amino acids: CASSMPQGYEQYF. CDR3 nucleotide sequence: TGTGCCAGTAGTATGCCACAGGGATACGAGCAGTACTTC. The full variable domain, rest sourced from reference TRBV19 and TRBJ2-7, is DGGITQSPKYLFRKEGQNVTLSCEQNLNHDAMYWYRQDPGQGLRLIYYSQIVNDFQKGDIAEGYSVSREKKESFPLTVTSAQKNPTAFYLCASSMPQGYEQYFGPGTRLTVT.

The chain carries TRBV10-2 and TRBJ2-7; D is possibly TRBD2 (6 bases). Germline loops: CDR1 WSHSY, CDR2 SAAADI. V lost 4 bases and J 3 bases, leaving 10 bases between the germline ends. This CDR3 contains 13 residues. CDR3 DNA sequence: TGCGCCAGCAGTGGATGGGGAGGCTACGAGCAGTACTTC. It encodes CASSGWGGYEQYF.

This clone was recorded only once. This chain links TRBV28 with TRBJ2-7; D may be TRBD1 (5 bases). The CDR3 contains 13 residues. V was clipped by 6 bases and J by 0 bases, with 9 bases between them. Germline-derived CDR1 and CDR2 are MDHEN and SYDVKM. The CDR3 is CASRRQFSYEQYF. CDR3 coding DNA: TGTGCCAGCAGACGACAGTTCTCCTACGAGCAGTACTTC.

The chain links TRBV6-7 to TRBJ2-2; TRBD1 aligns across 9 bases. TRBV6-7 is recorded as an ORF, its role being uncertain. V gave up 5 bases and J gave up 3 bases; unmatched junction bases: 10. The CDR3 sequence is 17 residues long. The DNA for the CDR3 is TGTGCCAGCAGTCGAGAGGGGGGACAGGGAGACACCGGGGAGCTGTTTTTT. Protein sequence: CASSREGGQGDTGELFF.